This T cell receptor beta chain was retrieved from a study of cytomegalovirus exposure and HLA in healthy donors. The J segment lost 8 bases and the V segment lost 4 bases, leaving 5 bases of the junction unmatched. Germline lookup yields CDR1 GTSNPN and CDR2 SVGIG (reference sequence). The CDR3 is 13 residues long. Researchers ran the PCR with 60 Vbeta and 13 Jbeta primers. The repertoire was sequenced with immunoSEQ multiplex PCR; TCRdb's copy has only in-frame clones and lacks some. The sample shows 85,000 to 130,000 clones, 75% of them seen only once. The sequence was obtained from a male donor in good health and CMV-seropositive. The sequencing sample was made of PBMCs. The V call is TRBV30, the J call TRBJ2-1; 10 bases line up with TRBD2. The CDR3 spells CAWTRTSGDEQFF. CDR3 nucleotides: TGTGCCTGGACCCGGACTAGCGGAGATGAGCAGTTCTTC.